The sequence of this TCR beta chain was determined in a study of T-cell memory formation after mild COVID-19. The wider study: TCR clusters were mostly confined to one donor each. Study results and limitations: While clones contracting from day 15 to 85 were balanced between CD4 and CD8, later expanders leaned CD4+. Contracting clones localized mainly to CM and EM when CD4+ and mainly to EMRA when CD8+. Prior to infection, memory already included some responding clones, suggesting cross-reactive memory joined.

TCRdb reanalysed the 5' RACE reads using MiXCR and keeps one entry per CDR3 protein. The sample lists a few hundred thousand distinct CDR3 sequences, roughly 25% occurring once. A word on this clonotype: What it recognizes is unknown.

The CDR3 covers 14 residues. Trimming pared 2 bases from V and 5 bases from J, leaving 12 bases between. From germline, CDR1 is MNHEY and CDR2 SVGAGI. The specimen was PBMCs or a T cell subset sorted from them (not recorded which). The clonotype was recovered from an adult woman who had mild COVID-19 (a few samples of this study predate the infection). Cell type and time point are not known. This sequence joins TRBV6-5 and TRBJ1-1; maybe TRBD1 (5 bases). The CDR3 loop reads CASSYRQGGTEAFF. The CDR3 DNA follows: TGTGCCAGCAGTTACAGGCAGGGAGGGACTGAAGCTTTCTTT.